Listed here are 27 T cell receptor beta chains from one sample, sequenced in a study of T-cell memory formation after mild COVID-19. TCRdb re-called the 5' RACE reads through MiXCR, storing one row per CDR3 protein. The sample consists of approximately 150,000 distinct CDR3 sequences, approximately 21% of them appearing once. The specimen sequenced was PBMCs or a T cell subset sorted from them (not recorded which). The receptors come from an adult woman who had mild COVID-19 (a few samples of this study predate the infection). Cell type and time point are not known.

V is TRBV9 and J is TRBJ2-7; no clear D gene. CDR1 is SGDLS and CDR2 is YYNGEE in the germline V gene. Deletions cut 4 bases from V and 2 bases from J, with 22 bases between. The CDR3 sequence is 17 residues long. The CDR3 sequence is CASSFSSTVIRPYEQYF. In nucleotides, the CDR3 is TGTGCCAGCAGCTTCTCCTCGACCGTTATCCGCCCCTACGAGCAGTACTTC.

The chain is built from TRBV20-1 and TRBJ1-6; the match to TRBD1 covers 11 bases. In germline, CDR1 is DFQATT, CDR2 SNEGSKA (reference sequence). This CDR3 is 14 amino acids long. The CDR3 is CSQRTGGVNSPLHF. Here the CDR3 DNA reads TGCAGCCAGAGGACAGGGGGCGTTAATTCACCCCTCCACTTT.

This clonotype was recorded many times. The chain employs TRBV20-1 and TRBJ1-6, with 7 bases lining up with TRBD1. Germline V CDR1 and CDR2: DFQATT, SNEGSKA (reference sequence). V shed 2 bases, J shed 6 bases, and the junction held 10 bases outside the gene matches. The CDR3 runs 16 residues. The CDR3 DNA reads TGCAGTGCTAGACGGGCCAACAGGGGTATTAATTCACCCCTCCACTTT. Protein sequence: CSARRANRGINSPLHF.

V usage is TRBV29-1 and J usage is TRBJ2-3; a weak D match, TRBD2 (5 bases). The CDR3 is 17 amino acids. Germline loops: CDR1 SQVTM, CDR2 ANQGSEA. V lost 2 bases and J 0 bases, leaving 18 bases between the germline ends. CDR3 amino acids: CSVEHFGRGGSTDTQYF. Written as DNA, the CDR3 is TGCAGCGTTGAACACTTCGGCCGGGGTGGGAGCACAGATACGCAGTATTTT.

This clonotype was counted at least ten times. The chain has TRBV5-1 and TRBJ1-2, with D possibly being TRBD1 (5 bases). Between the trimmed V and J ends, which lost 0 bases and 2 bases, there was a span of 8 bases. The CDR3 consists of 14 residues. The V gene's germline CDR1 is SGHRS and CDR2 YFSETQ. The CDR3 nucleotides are TGCGCCAGCAGCTTGGCACGGGGGAACTATGGCTACACCTTC. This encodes CASSLARGNYGYTF.

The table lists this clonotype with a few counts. CDR3: CASTRSGTGPTGELFF. The CDR3 nucleotides are TGTGCCAGCACCCGGTCCGGGACAGGTCCAACCGGGGAGCTGTTTTTT. V is TRBV7-9 and J is TRBJ2-2; 8 nucleotides align to TRBD1. Germline lookup yields CDR1 SEHNR and CDR2 FQNEAQ (reference sequence). The trim removed 7 bases at V and 5 bases at J, leaving 12 bases unmatched. This CDR3 is built from 16 residues.

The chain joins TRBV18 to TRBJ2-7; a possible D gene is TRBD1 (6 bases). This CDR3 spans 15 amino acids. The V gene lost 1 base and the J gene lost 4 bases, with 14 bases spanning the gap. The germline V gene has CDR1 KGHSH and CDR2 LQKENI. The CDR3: CASSPLRTEIYEQYF. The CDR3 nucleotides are TGTGCCAGCTCACCACTACGGACAGAAATATACGAGCAGTACTTC.

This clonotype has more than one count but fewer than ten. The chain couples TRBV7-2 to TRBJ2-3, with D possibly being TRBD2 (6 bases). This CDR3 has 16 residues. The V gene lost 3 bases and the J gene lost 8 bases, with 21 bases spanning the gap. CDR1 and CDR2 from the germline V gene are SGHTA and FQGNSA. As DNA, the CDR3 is TGTGCCAGCAGCTTTACTAAACTAGCCCCGCGGGGTACGCAGTATTTT. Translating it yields CASSFTKLAPRGTQYF.

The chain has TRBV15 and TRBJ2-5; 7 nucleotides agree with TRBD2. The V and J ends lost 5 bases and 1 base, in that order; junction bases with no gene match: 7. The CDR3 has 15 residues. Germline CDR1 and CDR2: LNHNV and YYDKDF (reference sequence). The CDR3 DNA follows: TGTGCCACCAGCCTTGGGGGGGGAGCCCAAGAGACCCAGTACTTC. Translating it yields CATSLGGGAQETQYF.

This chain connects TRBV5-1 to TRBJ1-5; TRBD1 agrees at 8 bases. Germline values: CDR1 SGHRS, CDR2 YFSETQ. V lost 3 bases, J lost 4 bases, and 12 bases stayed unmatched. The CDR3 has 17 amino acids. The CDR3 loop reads CASSSLFVRTGNQPQHF. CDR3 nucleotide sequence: TGCGCCAGCAGCTCCCTATTCGTAAGGACAGGGAATCAGCCCCAGCATTTT.

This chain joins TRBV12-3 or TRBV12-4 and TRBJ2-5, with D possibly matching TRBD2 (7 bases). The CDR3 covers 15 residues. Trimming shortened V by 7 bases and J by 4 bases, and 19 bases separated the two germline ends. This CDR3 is CASTPGGPVGETQYF. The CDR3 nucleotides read TGTGCCAGCACCCCCGGGGGGCCAGTGGGAGAGACCCAGTACTTC.

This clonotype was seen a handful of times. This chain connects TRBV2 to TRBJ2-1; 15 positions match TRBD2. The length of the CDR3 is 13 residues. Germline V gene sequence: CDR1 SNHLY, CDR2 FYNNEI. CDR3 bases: TGTGCAGACGGGACTAGCGGGGGGTTTGAGCAGTTCTTC. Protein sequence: CADGTSGGFEQFF.

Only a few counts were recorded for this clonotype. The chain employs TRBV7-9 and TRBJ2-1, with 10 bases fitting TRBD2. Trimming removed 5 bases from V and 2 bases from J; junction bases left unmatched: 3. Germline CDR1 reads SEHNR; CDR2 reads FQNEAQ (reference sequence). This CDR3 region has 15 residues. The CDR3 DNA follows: TGTGCCAGCAGCGCCGGGACTAGCGCCTACAATGAGCAGTTCTTC. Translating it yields CASSAGTSAYNEQFF.

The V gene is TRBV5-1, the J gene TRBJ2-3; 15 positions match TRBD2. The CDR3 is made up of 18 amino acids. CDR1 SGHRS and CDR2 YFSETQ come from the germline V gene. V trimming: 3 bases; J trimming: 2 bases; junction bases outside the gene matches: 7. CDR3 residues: CASSYGTSGRTLTDTQYF. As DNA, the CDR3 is TGCGCCAGCAGCTACGGGACTAGCGGGAGGACCCTCACAGATACGCAGTATTTT. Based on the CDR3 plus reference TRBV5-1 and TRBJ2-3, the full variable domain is KAGVTQTPRYLIKTRGQQVTLSCSPISGHRSVSWYQQTPGQGLQFLFEYFSETQRNKGNFPGRFSGRQFSNSRSEMNVSTLELGDSALYLCASSYGTSGRTLTDTQYFGPGTRLTVL.

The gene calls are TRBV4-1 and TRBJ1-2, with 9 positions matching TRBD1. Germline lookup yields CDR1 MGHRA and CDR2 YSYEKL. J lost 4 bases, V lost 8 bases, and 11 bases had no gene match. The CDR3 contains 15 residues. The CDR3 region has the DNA TGCGCCAGCGAACCCGCGACAGGGGGACGCTATGGCTACACCTTC. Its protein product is CASEPATGGRYGYTF.

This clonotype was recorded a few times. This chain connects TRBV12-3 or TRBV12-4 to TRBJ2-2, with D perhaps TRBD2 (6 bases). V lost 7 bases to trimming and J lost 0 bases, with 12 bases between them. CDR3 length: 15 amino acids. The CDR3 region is CASTLGGANTGELFF. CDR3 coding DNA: TGTGCCAGCACCCTCGGGGGTGCGAACACCGGGGAGCTGTTTTTT.

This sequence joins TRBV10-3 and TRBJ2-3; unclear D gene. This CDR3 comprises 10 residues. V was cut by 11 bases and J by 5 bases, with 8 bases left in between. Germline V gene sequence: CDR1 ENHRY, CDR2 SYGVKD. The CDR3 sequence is CAVGLDTQYF. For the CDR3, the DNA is TGTGCCGTGGGATTAGATACGCAGTATTTT.

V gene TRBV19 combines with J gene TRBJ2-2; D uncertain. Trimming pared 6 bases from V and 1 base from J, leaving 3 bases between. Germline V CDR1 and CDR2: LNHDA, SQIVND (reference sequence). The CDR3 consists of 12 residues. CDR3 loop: CASRENTGELFF. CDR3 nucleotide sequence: TGTGCCAGTAGGGAGAACACCGGGGAGCTGTTTTTT.

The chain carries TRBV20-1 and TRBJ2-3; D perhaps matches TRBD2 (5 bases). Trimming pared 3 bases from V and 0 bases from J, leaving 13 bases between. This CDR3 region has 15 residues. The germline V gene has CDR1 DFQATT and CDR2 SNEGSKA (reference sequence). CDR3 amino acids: CSARDSRASTDTQYF. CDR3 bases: TGCAGTGCTAGGGACTCAAGAGCCAGCACAGATACGCAGTATTTT.

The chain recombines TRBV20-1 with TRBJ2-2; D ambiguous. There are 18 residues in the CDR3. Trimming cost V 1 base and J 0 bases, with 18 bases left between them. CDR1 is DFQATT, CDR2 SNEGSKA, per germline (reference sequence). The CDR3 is CSARGVRYAQSNTGELFF. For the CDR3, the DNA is TGCAGTGCTAGAGGCGTTAGGTACGCGCAGTCGAACACCGGGGAGCTGTTTTTT.

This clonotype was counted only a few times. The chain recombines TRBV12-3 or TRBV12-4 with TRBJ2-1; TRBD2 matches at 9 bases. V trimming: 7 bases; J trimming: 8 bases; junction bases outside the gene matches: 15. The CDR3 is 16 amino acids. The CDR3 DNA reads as TGTGCCAGCACCCGTGGTACGGCTAGCGGGAACCATGAGCAGTTCTTC. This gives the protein CASTRGTASGNHEQFF.

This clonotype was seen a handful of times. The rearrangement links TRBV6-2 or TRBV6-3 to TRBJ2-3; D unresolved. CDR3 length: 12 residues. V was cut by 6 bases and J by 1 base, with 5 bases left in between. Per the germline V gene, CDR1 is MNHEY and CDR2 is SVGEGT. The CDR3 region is CASRFRTDTQYF. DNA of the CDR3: TGTGCCAGCAGATTCCGCACAGATACGCAGTATTTT.

The CDR3 loop is CASRMGHKGHEQYF. The CDR3 region has the DNA TGTGCCAGCAGAATGGGACACAAAGGGCACGAGCAGTACTTC. This chain connects TRBV28 to TRBJ2-7, with D maybe TRBD1 (6 bases). The V end was cut by 6 bases, the J end by 5 bases, with 17 bases between. The CDR3 consists of 14 residues. The germline V gene has CDR1 MDHEN and CDR2 SYDVKM. Full variable domain (missing parts from reference TRBV28 and TRBJ2-7): DVKVTQSSRYLVKRTGEKVFLECVQDMDHENMFWYRQDPGLGLRLIYFSYDVKMKEKGDIPEGYSVSREKKERFSLILESASTNQTSMYLCASRMGHKGHEQYFGPGTRLTVT.

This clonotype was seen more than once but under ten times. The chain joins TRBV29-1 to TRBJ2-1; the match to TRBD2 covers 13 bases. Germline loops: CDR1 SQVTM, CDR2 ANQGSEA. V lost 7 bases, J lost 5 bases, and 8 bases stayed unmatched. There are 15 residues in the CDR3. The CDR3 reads CSAEPGTSGNNEQFF. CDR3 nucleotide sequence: TGCAGCGCCGAACCCGGGACTAGCGGGAACAATGAGCAGTTCTTC.

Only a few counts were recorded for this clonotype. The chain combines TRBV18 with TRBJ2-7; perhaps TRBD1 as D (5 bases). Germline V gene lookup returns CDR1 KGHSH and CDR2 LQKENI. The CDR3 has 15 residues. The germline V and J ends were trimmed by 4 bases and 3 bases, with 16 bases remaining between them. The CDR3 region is CASSLYQGKSYEQYF. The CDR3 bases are TGTGCCAGCTCACTATATCAGGGAAAAAGCTACGAGCAGTACTTC.

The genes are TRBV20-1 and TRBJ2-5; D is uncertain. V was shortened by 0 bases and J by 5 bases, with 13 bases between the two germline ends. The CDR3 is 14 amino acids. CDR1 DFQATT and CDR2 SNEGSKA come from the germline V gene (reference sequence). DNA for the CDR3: TGCAGTGCTAGAGATTTCCCCCGGCAGGAGACCCAGTACTTC. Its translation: CSARDFPRQETQYF.

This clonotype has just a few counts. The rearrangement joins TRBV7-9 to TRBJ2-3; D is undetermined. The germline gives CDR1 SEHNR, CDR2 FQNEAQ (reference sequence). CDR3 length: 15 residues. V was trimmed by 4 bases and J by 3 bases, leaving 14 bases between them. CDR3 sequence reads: CASSSWRSETDTQYF. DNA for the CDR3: TGTGCCAGCAGCTCCTGGCGGTCAGAGACAGATACGCAGTATTTT.